The clone carrying this TCR beta chain was observed a handful of times. One junction end does not reproduce the germline sequence, and a read error may be involved. These data belong to a study of human T cells and chemical hapten exposure. Across the whole study: Subjects had 2% DPC placed on about 2 cm by about 2 cm of upper inner arm skin for sensitization.

The authors' processing: There were a median of around 96,000 TCRs per sample, with a range from roughly 20,000 to 700,000. TCRdb used MiXCR to reprocess the RACE reads, holding one entry per CDR3 protein. These V and J calls are TCRdb output, not the study's own analysis. This sample has 190,000 or so distinct CDR3 sequences, with 30% found just once. This CDR3 spans 14 amino acids. Germline CDR1 reads SGDLS; CDR2 reads YYNGEE. The time point is: pre-sensitization, week 0. Regarding treatment: therapeutic diphenylcyclopropenone sensitization with weekly scalp DPC. The chain carries TRBV9 and TRBJ2-3; no reliable D call. The sequenced sample was whole blood, obtained in connection with sensitization to the hapten diphenylcyclopropenone (DPC). This clonotype was sampled from a woman in her twenties or thirties with alopecia areata. Some clones in this sample may be carry-over from other donors' samples. The CDR3 sequence is CASSPAPGTDTQYF. CDR3 DNA sequence: TGTGCCAGCAGCCCTGCACCGGGCACCGATACGCAGTATTTT.